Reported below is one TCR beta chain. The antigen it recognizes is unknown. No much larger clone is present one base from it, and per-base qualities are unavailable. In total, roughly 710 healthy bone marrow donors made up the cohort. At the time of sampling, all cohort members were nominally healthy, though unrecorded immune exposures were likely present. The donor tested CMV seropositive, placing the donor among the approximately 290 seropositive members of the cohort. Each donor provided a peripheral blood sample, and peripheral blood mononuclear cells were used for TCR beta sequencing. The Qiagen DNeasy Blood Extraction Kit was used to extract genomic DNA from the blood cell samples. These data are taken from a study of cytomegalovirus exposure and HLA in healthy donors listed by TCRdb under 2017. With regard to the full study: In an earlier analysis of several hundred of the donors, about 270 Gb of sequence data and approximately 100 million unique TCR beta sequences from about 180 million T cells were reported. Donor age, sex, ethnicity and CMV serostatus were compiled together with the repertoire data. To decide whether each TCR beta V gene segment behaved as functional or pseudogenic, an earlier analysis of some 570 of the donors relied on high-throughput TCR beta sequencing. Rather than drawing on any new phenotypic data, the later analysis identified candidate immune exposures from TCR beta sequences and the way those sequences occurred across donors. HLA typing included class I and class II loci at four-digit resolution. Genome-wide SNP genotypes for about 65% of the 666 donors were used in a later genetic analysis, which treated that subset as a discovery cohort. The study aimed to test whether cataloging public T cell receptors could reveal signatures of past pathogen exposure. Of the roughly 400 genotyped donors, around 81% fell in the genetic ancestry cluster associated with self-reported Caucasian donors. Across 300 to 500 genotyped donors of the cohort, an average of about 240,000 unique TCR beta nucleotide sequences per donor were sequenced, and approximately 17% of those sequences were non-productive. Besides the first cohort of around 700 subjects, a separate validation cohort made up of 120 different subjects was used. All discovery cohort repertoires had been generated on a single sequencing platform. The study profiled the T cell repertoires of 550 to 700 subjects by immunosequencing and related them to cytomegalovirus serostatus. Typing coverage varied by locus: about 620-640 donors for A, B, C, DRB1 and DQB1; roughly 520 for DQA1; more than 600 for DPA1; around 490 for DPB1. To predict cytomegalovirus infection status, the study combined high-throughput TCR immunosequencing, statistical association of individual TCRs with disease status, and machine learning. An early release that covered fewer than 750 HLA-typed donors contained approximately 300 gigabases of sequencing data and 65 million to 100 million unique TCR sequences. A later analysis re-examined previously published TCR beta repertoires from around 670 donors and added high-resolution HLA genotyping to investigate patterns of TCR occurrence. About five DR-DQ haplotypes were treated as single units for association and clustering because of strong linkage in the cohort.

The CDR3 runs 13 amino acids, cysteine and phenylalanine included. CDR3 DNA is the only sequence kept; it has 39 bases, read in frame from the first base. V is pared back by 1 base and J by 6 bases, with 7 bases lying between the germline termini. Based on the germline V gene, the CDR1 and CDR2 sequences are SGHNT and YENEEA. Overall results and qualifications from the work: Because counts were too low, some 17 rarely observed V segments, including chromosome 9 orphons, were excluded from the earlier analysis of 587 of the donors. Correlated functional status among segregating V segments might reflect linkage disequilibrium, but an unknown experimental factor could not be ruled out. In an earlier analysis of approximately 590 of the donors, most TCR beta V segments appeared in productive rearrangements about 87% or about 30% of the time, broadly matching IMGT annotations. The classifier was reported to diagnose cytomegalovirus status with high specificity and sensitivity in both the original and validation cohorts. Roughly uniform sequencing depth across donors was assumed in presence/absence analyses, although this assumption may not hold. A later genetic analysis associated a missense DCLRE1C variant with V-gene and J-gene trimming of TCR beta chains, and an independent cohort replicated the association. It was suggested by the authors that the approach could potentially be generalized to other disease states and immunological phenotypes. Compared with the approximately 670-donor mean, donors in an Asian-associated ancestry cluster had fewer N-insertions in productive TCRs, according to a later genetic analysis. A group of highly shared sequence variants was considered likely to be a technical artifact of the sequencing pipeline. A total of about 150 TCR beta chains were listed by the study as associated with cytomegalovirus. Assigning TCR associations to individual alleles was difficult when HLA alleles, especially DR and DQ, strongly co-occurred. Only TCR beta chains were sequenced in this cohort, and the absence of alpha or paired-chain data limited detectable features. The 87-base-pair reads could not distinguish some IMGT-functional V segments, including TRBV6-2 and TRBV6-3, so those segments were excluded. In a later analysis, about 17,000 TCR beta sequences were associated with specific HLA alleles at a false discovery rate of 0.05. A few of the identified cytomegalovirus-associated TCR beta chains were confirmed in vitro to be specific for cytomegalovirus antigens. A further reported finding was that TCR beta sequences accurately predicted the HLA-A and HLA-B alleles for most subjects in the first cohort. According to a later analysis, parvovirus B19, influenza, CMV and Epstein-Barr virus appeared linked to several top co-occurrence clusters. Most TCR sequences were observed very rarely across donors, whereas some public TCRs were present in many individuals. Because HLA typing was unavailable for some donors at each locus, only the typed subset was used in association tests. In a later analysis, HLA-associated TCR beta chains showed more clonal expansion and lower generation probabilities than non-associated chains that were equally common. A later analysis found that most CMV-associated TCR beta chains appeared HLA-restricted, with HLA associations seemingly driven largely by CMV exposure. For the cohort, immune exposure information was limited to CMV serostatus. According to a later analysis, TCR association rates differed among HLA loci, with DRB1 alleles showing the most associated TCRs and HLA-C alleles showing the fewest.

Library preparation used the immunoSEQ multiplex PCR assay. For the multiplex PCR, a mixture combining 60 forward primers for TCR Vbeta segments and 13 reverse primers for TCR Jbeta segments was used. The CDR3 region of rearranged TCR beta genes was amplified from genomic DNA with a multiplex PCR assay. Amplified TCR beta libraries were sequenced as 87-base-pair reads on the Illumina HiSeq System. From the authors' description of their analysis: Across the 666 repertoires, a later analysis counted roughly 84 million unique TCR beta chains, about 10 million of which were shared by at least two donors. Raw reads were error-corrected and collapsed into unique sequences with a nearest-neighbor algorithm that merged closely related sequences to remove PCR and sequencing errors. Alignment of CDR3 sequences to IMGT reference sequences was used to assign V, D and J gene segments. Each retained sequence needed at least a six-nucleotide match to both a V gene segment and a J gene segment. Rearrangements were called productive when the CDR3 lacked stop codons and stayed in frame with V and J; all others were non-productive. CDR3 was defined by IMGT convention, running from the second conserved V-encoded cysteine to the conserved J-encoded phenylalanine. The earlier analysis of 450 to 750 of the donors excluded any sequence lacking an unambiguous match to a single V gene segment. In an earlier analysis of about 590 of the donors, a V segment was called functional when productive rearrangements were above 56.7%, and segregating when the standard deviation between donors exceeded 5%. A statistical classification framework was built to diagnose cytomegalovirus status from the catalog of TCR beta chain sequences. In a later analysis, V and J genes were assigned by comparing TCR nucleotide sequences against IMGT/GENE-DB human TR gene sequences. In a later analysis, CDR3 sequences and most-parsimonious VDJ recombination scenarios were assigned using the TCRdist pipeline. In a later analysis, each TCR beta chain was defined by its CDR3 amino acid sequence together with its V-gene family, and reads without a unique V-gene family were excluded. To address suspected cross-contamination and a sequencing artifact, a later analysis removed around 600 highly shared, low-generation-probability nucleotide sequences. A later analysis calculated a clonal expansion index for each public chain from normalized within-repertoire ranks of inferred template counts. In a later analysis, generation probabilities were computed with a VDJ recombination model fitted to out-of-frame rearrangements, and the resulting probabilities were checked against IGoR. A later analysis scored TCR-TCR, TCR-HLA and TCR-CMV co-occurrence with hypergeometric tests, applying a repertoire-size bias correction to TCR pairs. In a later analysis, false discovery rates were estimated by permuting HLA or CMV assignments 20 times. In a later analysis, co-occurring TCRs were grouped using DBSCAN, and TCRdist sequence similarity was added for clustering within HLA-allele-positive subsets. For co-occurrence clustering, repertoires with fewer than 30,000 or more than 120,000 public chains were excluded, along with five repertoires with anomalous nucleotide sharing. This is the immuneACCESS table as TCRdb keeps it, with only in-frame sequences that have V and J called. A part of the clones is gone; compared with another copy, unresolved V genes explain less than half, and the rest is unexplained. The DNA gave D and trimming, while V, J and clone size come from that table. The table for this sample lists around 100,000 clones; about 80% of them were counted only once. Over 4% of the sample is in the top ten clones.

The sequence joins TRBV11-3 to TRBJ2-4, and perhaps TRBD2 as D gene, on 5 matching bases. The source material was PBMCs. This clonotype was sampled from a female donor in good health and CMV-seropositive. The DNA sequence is TGTGCCAGCAGCTTAGGTGAGGGAAACATTCAGTACTTC. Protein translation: CASSLGEGNIQYF.